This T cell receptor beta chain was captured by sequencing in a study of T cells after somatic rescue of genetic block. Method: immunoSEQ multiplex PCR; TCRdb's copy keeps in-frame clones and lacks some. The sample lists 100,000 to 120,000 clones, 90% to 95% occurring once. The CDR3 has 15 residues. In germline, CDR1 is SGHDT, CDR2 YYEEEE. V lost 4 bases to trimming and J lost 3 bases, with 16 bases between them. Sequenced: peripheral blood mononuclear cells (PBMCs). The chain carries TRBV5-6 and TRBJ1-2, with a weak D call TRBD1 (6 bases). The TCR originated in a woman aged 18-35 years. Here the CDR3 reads CASSPEAQGYYGYTF. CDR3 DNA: TGTGCCAGCAGCCCAGAGGCCCAGGGGTACTATGGCTACACCTTC.